The 5 T cell receptor beta chains listed next were all sequenced from one sample in a study of T-cell reconstitution after alpha-beta-depleted transplantation in children. Researchers prepared the TCRbeta library using unique molecular identifiers, the study reports. TCRdb independently ran MiXCR on the PCR reads; one entry per CDR3 protein. The sample lists a few hundred thousand distinct CDR3 sequences, 27% occurring once. Sequencing used PBMCs, obtained before TCRalphabeta/CD19-depleted stem cell transplant. Source of these receptors: a boy under two years old with Wiskott-Aldrich syndrome, due to receive a stem cell transplant.

This clonotype was picked up a small number of times. The rearrangement uses TRBV6-5 and TRBJ2-3; 10 nucleotides align to TRBD2. The germline CDR1 and CDR2 sequences are MNHEY and SVGAGI. The CDR3 extends over 16 amino acids. V was pared by 0 bases and J by 2 bases, with 2 bases of the junction left unmatched. The CDR3 DNA reads TGTGCCAGCAGTTACTCCCTAGCGGGGGCCACAGATACGCAGTATTTT. This gives the protein CASSYSLAGATDTQYF.

In its sample, this clonotype was seen many times. The chain uses TRBV2 and TRBJ2-5, with D unclear. This CDR3 has 11 residues. V was cut by 4 bases and J by 4 bases, with 4 bases left in between. Germline CDR1 is SNHLY and CDR2 is FYNNEI. This CDR3 is CASSGRETQYF. CDR3 in DNA: TGTGCCAGCAGTGGTAGAGAGACCCAGTACTTC.

The rearrangement uses TRBV7-2 and TRBJ2-3; a possible D gene is TRBD2 (5 bases). V gave up 0 bases and J gave up 2 bases, with 12 bases separating them. CDR3 length: 16 residues. The germline gives CDR1 SGHTA, CDR2 FQGNSA. CDR3 bases: TGTGCCAGCAGCTTAGCGCTGTTGCGGGCCACAGATACGCAGTATTTT. This codes for CASSLALLRATDTQYF.

The V and J genes are TRBV11-1 and TRBJ2-6; 8 bases map to TRBD1. The junction had 8 bases not matched to a gene; V was cut back by 3 bases and J by 1 base. Germline V lookup: CDR1 SGHAT, CDR2 FQDESV (reference sequence). This CDR3 is built from 18 residues. This CDR3 is CASSFSGGRGSGANVLTF. CDR3 DNA sequence: TGTGCCAGCAGCTTTTCAGGGGGCAGAGGTTCTGGGGCCAACGTCCTGACTTTC.

The rearrangement links TRBV28 to TRBJ2-1; TRBD2 matches 10 bases. After removal of 3 bases from V and 7 bases from J, the junction contained 9 bases not matched to a gene. Germline V gene sequence: CDR1 MDHEN, CDR2 SYDVKM. CDR3 size: 16 residues. In DNA, the CDR3 is TGTGCCAGCAGTTTGCTCCTAGCGGGAGAGGGGAATGAGCAGTTCTTC. Translation: CASSLLLAGEGNEQFF.